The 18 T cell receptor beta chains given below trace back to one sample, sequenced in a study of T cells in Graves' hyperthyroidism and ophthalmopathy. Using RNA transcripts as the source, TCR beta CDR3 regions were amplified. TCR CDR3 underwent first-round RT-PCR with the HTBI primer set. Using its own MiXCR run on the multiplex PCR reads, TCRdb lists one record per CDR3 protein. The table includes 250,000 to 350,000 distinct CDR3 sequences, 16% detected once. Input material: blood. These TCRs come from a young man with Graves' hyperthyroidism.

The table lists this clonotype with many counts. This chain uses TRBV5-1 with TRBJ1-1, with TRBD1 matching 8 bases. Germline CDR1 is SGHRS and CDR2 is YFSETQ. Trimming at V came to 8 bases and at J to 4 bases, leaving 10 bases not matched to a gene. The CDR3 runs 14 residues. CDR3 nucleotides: TGCGCCAGTGGGACGGGACAGGAGGCCACTGAAGCTTTCTTT. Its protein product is CASGTGQEATEAFF.

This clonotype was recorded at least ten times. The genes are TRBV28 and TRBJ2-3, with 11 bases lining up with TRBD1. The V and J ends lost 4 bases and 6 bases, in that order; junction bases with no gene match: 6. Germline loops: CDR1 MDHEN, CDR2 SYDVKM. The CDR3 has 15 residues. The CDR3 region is CASSSSGTGGDTQYF. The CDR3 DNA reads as TGTGCCAGCAGTTCCTCCGGGACAGGGGGGGATACGCAGTATTTT.

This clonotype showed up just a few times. The CDR3 is CSARDVRRNGELFF. CDR3 sequence (DNA): TGCAGTGCTAGAGATGTACGCCGAAACGGGGAGCTGTTTTTT. This chain links TRBV20-1 with TRBJ2-2; D is undetermined. The CDR3 consists of 14 residues. Germline assignment: CDR1 DFQATT and CDR2 SNEGSKA (reference sequence). Trimming left V 0 bases short and J 7 bases short, with 12 bases between.

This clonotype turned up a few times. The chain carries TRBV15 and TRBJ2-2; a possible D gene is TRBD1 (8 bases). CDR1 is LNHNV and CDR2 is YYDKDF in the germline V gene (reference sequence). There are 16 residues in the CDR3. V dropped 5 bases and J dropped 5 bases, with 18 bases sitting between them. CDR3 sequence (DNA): TGTGCCACCAGCCGACTAGGACAGGGAGGGACCGGGGAGCTGTTTTTT. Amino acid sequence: CATSRLGQGGTGELFF.

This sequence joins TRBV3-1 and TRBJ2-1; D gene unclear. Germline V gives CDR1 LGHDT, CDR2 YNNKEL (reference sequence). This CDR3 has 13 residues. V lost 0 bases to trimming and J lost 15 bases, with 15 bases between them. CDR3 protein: CASSQDRVGSLFF. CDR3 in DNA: TGTGCCAGCAGCCAAGATCGGGTGGGTTCTCTGTTCTTC.

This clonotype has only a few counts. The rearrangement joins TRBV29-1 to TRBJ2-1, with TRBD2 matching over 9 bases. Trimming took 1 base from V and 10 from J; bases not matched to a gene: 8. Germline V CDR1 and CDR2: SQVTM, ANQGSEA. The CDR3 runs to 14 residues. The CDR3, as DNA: TGCAGCGTTGAAGTCGGCGGGAGGGGCGGGGAGCAGTTCTTC. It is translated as CSVEVGGRGGEQFF.

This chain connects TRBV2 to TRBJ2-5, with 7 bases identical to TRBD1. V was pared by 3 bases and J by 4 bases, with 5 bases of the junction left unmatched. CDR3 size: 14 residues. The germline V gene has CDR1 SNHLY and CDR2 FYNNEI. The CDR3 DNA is TGTGCCAGCAGTGACAAGACAGGGAGAGAGACCCAGTACTTC. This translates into CASSDKTGRETQYF.

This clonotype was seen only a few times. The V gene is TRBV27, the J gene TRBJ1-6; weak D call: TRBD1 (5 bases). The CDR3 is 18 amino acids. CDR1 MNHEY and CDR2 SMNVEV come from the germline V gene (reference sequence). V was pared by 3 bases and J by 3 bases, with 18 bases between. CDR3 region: CASSFKGGGGGYNSPLHF. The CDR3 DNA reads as TGTGCCAGCAGTTTTAAAGGCGGGGGAGGAGGCTATAATTCACCCCTCCACTTT.

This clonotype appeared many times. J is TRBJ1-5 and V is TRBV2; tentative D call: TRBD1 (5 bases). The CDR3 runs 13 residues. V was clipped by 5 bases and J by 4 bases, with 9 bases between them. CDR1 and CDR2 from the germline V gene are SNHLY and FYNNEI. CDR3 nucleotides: TGTGCCAGCAGTCTTTACAGGAATCAGCCCCAGCATTTT. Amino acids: CASSLYRNQPQHF.

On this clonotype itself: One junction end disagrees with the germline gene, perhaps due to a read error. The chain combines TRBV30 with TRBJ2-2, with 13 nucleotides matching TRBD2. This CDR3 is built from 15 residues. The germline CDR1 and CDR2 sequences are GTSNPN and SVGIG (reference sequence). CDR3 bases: TGTGCCTGGAAACTAGCGGGAGGGCCGACCGGGGAGCCGTTTTTT. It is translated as CAWKLAGGPTGEPFF.

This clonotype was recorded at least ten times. This chain's CDR3 is CASSQDPYGYTF. The CDR3 DNA sequence: TGTGCCAGCAGCCAAGATCCGTATGGCTACACCTTC. This chain connects TRBV3-1 to TRBJ1-2; D not resolved. This CDR3 is built from 12 residues. Looked up from germline, CDR1 is LGHDT and CDR2 is YNNKEL (reference sequence). Trimming pared 0 bases from V and 5 bases from J, leaving 4 bases between.

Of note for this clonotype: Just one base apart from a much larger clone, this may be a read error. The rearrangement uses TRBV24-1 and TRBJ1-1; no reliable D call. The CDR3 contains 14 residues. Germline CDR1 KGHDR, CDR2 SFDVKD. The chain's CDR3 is CATSDSGVNTEVFF. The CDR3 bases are TGTGCCACCAGTGATTCTGGGGTGAACACTGAAGTTTTCTTT.

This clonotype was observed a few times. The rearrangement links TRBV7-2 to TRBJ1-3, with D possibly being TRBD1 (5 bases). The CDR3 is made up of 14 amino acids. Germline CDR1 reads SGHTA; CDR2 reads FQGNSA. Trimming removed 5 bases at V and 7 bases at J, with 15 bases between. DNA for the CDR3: TGTGCCAGCAGCCCGAACGGGTGGGGGAACACCATATATTTT. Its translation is CASSPNGWGNTIYF.

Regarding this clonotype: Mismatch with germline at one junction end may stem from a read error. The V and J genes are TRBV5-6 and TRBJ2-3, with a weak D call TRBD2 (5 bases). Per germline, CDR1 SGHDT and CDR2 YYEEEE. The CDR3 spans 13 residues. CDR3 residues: CASRFGVGDTQYF. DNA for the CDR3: TGTGCCAGCCGCTTCGGGGTTGGAGATACGCAGTATTTT. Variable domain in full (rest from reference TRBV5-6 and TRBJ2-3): DAGVTQSPTHLIKTRGQQVTLRCSPKSGHDTVSWYQQALGQGPQFIFQYYEEEERQRGNFPDRFSGHQFPNYSSELNVNALLLGDSALYLCASRFGVGDTQYFGPGTRLTVL.

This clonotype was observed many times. CDR3 loop: CASSLGGAHGYTF. The DNA of the CDR3 is TGTGCCAGCAGTTTAGGTGGGGCCCATGGCTACACCTTC. The chain joins TRBV27 to TRBJ1-2; TRBD1 is a possible D gene (5 bases). The germline V gene has CDR1 MNHEY and CDR2 SMNVEV (reference sequence). CDR3 length: 13 residues. Trimming removed 2 bases from V and 6 bases from J, with 10 bases in between.

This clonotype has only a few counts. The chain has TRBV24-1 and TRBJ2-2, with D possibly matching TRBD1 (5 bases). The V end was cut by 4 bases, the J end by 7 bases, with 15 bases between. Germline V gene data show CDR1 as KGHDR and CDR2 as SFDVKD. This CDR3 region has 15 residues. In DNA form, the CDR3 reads TGTGCCACCAGTGACATGACAGAGCCCGACGGGGAGCTGTTTTTT. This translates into CATSDMTEPDGELFF.

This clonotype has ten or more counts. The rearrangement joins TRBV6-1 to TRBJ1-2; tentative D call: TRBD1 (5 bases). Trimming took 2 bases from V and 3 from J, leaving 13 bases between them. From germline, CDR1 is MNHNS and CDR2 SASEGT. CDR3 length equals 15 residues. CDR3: CASSETWRGDYGYTF. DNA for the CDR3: TGTGCCAGCAGTGAAACGTGGCGAGGGGACTATGGCTACACCTTC.

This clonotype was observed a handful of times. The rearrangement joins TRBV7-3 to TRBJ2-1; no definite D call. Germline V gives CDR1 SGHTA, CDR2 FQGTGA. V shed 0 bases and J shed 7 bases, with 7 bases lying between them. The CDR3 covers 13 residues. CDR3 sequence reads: CASSLTLPNEQFF. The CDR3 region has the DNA TGTGCCAGCAGCTTAACATTACCTAATGAGCAGTTCTTC.